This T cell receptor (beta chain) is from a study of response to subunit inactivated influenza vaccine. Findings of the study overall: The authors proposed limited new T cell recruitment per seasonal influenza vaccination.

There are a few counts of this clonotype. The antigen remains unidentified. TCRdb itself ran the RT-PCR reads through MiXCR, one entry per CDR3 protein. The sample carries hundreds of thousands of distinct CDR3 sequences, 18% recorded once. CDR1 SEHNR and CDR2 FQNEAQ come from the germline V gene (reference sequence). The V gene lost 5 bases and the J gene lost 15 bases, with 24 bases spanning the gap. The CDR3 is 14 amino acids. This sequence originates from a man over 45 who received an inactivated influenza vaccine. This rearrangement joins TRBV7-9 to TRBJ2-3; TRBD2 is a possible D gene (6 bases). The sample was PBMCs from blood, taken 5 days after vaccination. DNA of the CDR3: TGTGCCAGCAGCGGTACTAGCCGACTGATGAGGAGTTATTTT. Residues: CASSGTSRLMRSYF.